Detailed here is one T cell receptor (beta chain). Its antigen is unknown. J was trimmed by 5 bases and V by 5 bases; bases with no gene match: 7. This CDR3 is built from 14 residues. CDR1 LNHDA and CDR2 SQIVND come from the germline V gene (reference sequence). Control samples were healthy donors' buffy coats. The data stem from a study of STAT5B mutations in CD4+ large granular lymphocyte leukemia. The assay was run at survey level. The data were produced by immunoSEQ multiplex PCR, yet TCRdb's version contains in-frame clones alone and is incomplete. The sample consists of nearly 45,000 clones, approximately 86% of them appearing once. The study's findings and limits: The CD4+ versus CD8+ T-LGLL clonality difference may reflect limited sample size. Compared with healthy controls (2/35), patient top clones favored TRBV06 (8/27).

The chain combines TRBV19 with TRBJ2-7; 9 bases are a match to TRBD2. The source of this sequence is a human donor in good health. The sequencing sample was made of CD4+ T cells from blood buffy coats. Here the CDR3 reads CASSVAGGANEQYF. As DNA, the CDR3 is TGTGCCAGTAGTGTGGCGGGAGGGGCCAACGAGCAGTACTTC. The full variable domain, in which reference TRBV19 and TRBJ2-7 provide the parts outside the CDR3, is DGGITQSPKYLFRKEGQNVTLSCEQNLNHDAMYWYRQDPGQGLRLIYYSQIVNDFQKGDIAEGYSVSREKKESFPLTVTSAQKNPTAFYLCASSVAGGANEQYFGPGTRLTVT.